This T cell receptor (beta chain) derives from a study of control samples from healthy donors and cancer patients. With V trimmed by 6 bases and J by 3 bases, 5 bases remained unmatched. CDR3 size: 14 residues. CDR1 and CDR2 from the germline V gene are SGHAT and FQNNGV. Sequencing was performed with immunoSEQ multiplex PCR; in TCRdb, only in-frame clones are kept and a portion is missing. Of around 52,000 clones in the sample, around 90% are singletons; the top ten hold around 0.9%. This TCR was sampled from a man aged 30 to 45 with colorectal cancer. Sequenced sample: PBMCs. The V and J genes are TRBV11-2 and TRBJ2-5, with TRBD2 matching 9 bases. The CDR3 sequence: CASRISGGKETQYF. In DNA form, the CDR3 reads TGTGCCAGCAGGATTAGCGGGGGAAAAGAGACCCAGTACTTC. Supplemented by reference TRBV11-2 and TRBJ2-5, the full variable domain reads EAGVAQSPRYKIIEKRQSVAFWCNPISGHATLYWYQQILGQGPKLLIQFQNNGVVDDSQLPKDRFSAERLKGVDSTLKIQPAKLEDSAVYLCASRISGGKETQYFGPGTRLLVL.